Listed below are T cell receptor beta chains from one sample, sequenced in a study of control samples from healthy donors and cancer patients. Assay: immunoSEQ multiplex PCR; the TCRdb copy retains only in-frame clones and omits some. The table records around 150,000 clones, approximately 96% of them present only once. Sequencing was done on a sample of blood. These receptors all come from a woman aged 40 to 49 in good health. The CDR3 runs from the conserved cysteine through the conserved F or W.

CASGDSPLHF	TRBJ1-6	TRBV9
CASSRTGNTEAFF	TRBJ1-1	TRBV14
CASRPAGRGTEAFF	TRBJ1-1	TRBV6-5
CASIRGGGSQPQHF	TRBJ1-5	TRBV28
CASSVEASGVSYNEQFF	TRBJ2-1	TRBV9
CATSRDLADQPQHF	TRBJ1-5	TRBV15
CASSFSQGGRTDTQYF	TRBJ2-3	TRBV7-3
CASVSGRSSYEQYF	TRBJ2-7	TRBV2
CASSFGRSSNQPQHF	TRBJ1-5	TRBV7-2
CASSLDHRGLVAFF	TRBJ1-1	TRBV7-2
CASSSTVETGTQYF	TRBJ2-3	TRBV5-1
CAITATGLSYEQYF	TRBJ2-7	TRBV10-3
CANRDGGVGGSTDTQYF	TRBJ2-3	TRBV2
CAWSVRGYRGSGNTIYF	TRBJ1-3	TRBV30
CASSQDRDFEQFF	TRBJ2-1	TRBV4-3
CASSIGNSYEQYF	TRBJ2-7	TRBV19
CASSRPQGMNTEAFF	TRBJ1-1	TRBV21-1
CASSLVFAGRSPLHF	TRBJ1-6	TRBV11-2
CSVEEYTEAFF	TRBJ1-1	TRBV29-1
CASSLARWRATDTQYF	TRBJ2-3	TRBV7-8
CASSPGLMGNQPQHF	TRBJ1-5	TRBV6-6
CASSESYLAGSLSNEQFF	TRBJ2-1	TRBV10-1
CASSPDRVGNQPQHF	TRBJ1-5	TRBV18
CASSPNGHRNEKLFF	TRBJ1-4	TRBV27
CRVGRQMITQAFF	TRBJ1-1	TRBV29-1
CASSVSSGVETQYF	TRBJ2-5	TRBV9
CASRGDSYEQYF	TRBJ2-7	TRBV12-3/TRBV12-4
CASSGSRDGVFFSGNTIYF	TRBJ1-3	TRBV9